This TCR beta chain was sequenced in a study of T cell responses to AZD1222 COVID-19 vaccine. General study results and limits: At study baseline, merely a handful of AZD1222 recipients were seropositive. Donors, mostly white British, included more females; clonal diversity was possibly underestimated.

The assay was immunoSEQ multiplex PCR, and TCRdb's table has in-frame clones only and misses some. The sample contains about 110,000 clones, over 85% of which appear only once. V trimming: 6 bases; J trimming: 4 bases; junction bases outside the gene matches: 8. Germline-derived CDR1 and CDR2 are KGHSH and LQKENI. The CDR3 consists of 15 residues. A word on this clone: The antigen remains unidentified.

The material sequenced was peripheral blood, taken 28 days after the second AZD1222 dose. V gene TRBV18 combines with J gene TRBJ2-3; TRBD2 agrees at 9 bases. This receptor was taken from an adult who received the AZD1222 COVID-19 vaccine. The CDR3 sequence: CASSLRGGSADTQYF. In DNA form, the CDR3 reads TGTGCCAGCTCCCTGCGGGGGGGCAGCGCAGATACGCAGTATTTT.